These 16 T cell receptor beta chains were sequenced from one sample in a study of siplizumab effects on memory and regulatory T cells (dated by TCRdb to between 2018 and 2020). Receptor amplification or capture employed the immunoSEQ multiplex PCR assay. TCRdb carries this immuneACCESS record with in-frame sequences only. Its versions omit some clonotypes, under half of them owing to an unresolved V gene in the studies checked, with the rest unexplained. A total of over 100,000 clones appear in this sample, about 90% of them only once. The top ten constitute more than 0.65% of the sample. Sequenced input: Tregs sorted from blood. The receptors were gathered from a human donor in good health.

The genes are TRBV2 and TRBJ2-4, with a possible D match to TRBD1 (5 bases). The length of the CDR3 is 18 residues. Germline V gene data show CDR1 as SNHLY and CDR2 as FYNNEI. Trimming took off 6 bases at V and 8 bases at J, with 29 bases between the two ends. The CDR3 reads CASRRHASQGFGRDIQYF. The CDR3 DNA is TGTGCCAGCAGACGCCACGCCAGTCAGGGTTTTGGACGGGACATTCAGTACTTC.

V is TRBV9 and J is TRBJ2-7; TRBD1 aligns across 8 bases. CDR1 SGDLS and CDR2 YYNGEE come from the germline V gene. The CDR3 length is 15 residues. Germline trimming cut 6 bases from V and 2 bases from J; bases unmatched to any gene: 10. The CDR3 here is CASNGGTGGAYEQYF. Written as DNA, the CDR3 is TGTGCCAGCAACGGCGGGACAGGTGGAGCCTACGAGCAGTACTTC. The full variable domain, rest sourced from reference TRBV9 and TRBJ2-7, is DSGVTQTPKHLITATGQRVTLRCSPRSGDLSVYWYQQSLDQGLQFLIQYYNGEERAKGNILERFSAQQFPDLHSELNLSSLELGDSALYFCASNGGTGGAYEQYFGPGTRLTVT.

CDR3 sequence: CASSLTGQGSTGELFF. CDR3 DNA: TGTGCCAGCAGCTTGACCGGACAGGGAAGCACCGGGGAGCTGTTTTTT. The chain recombines TRBV5-4 with TRBJ2-2; 8 bases line up with TRBD1. The J segment lost 4 bases and the V segment lost 1 base, leaving 6 bases of the junction unmatched. The CDR3 is 16 amino acids. Germline assignment: CDR1 SGHNT and CDR2 YYREEE (reference sequence).

The rearrangement joins TRBV29-1 to TRBJ1-2; TRBD1 might be the D (6 bases). The CDR3 runs 13 residues. Between the trimmed V and J ends, which lost 5 bases and 0 bases, there was a span of 10 bases. Germline CDR1 reads SQVTM; CDR2 reads ANQGSEA. CDR3 nucleotides: TGCAGCGTTTTGACAGGCGCTAACTATGGCTACACCTTC. It specifies CSVLTGANYGYTF.

This clone showed up just a few times. The V call is TRBV19, the J call TRBJ2-1, with D possibly being TRBD2 (5 bases). The CDR3 has 14 amino acids. Per the germline V gene, CDR1 is LNHDA and CDR2 is SQIVND (reference sequence). Trimming removed 3 bases at V and 10 bases at J, with 16 bases between. The CDR3 here is CASSIRTLIGEQFF. In DNA form, the CDR3 reads TGTGCCAGTAGTATCCGGACTCTCATCGGGGAGCAGTTCTTC.

This clone was found once. The genes are TRBV19 and TRBJ1-1; D may be TRBD1 (5 bases). The CDR3 has 16 residues. The V gene's germline CDR1 is LNHDA and CDR2 SQIVND (reference sequence). Trimming stripped 3 bases from V and 4 bases from J, with 18 bases between. CDR3 sequence reads: CASSISWQGFSTEAFF. The CDR3 DNA sequence: TGTGCCAGTAGTATCTCTTGGCAGGGATTCTCCACTGAAGCTTTCTTT. The full variable domain, in which reference TRBV19 and TRBJ1-1 provide the parts outside the CDR3, is DGGITQSPKYLFRKEGQNVTLSCEQNLNHDAMYWYRQDPGQGLRLIYYSQIVNDFQKGDIAEGYSVSREKKESFPLTVTSAQKNPTAFYLCASSISWQGFSTEAFFGQGTRLTVV.

The J gene is TRBJ2-7, the V gene TRBV5-1; 10 positions match TRBD1. Germline V gene sequence: CDR1 SGHRS, CDR2 YFSETQ. The CDR3 is made up of 16 amino acids. With 2 bases clipped from V and 1 base from J, the junction kept 6 bases outside the gene matches. The CDR3: CASSLDPGQGSYEQYF. For the CDR3, the DNA is TGCGCCAGCAGCTTAGATCCGGGACAGGGGTCCTACGAGCAGTACTTC.

This chain connects TRBV11-2 to TRBJ2-3; D remains unclear. The CDR3 has 16 residues. V lost 0 bases and J lost 4, with 14 bases in between. The germline V gene encodes CDR1 SGHAT and CDR2 FQNNGV. The CDR3 DNA follows: TGTGCCAGCAGCTTAGAACGGACGCTAAGGTCAGATACGCAGTATTTT. Protein product: CASSLERTLRSDTQYF.

This clone has just one count. V and J are TRBV11-2 and TRBJ2-1; D perhaps matches TRBD2 (5 bases). The germline V gene encodes CDR1 SGHAT and CDR2 FQNNGV. The CDR3 is 16 residues long. Trimming cost V 3 bases and J 7 bases, with 19 bases left between them. This CDR3 reads CASSLGSVLVKNEQFF. CDR3 nucleotides: TGTGCCAGCAGCTTGGGTAGCGTTCTCGTGAAGAATGAGCAGTTCTTC.

The chain recombines TRBV5-1 with TRBJ2-3, with D perhaps assigned TRBD1 or TRBD2 (6 bases each). Germline V gene data show CDR1 as SGHRS and CDR2 as YFSETQ. Trimming removed 1 base from V and 3 bases from J, with 12 bases in between. The CDR3 extends over 15 amino acids. The CDR3 is CASSLSGGQTDTQYF. Written as DNA, the CDR3 is TGCGCCAGCAGCTTGAGTGGGGGGCAGACAGATACGCAGTATTTT.

The gene calls are TRBV18 and TRBJ2-7; tentative D call: TRBD2 (5 bases). The germline V and J ends were trimmed by 2 bases and 0 bases, with 11 bases remaining between them. The V gene's germline CDR1 is KGHSH and CDR2 LQKENI. The length of the CDR3 is 15 residues. The CDR3 DNA reads as TGTGCCAGCTCACCAAGCAGAGGGAGCTCCTACGAGCAGTACTTC. Protein sequence: CASSPSRGSSYEQYF.

The CDR3 reads CASSYTQTGPYGYTF. The CDR3 coding sequence is TGTGCCAGCAGTTACACCCAGACAGGCCCATATGGCTACACCTTC. This sequence joins TRBV6-6 and TRBJ1-2; D is possibly TRBD1 (6 bases). The CDR3 consists of 15 residues. The germline V gene encodes CDR1 MNHNY and CDR2 SVGAGI (reference sequence). Trimming left V 2 bases short and J 5 bases short, with 15 bases between.

The rearrangement uses TRBV5-1 and TRBJ1-3; TRBD1 might be the D (5 bases). The ends were cut back, 4 bases at V and 0 bases at J, with 8 bases in the middle. The CDR3 extends over 14 amino acids. Per the germline V gene, CDR1 is SGHRS and CDR2 is YFSETQ. CDR3 loop: CASSAGLSGNTIYF. The CDR3 DNA follows: TGCGCCAGCAGCGCGGGGCTCTCTGGAAACACCATATATTTT.

V gene TRBV7-2 combines with J gene TRBJ2-1; D not certain. CDR3 length: 13 amino acids. Germline CDR1 and CDR2: SGHTA and FQGNSA. V was trimmed by 1 base and J by 7 bases, leaving 8 bases between them. The CDR3 DNA follows: TGTGCCAGCAGCTTAGGGTTTACAAATGAGCAGTTCTTC. Residues: CASSLGFTNEQFF.

The chain is built from TRBV5-1 and TRBJ2-7, with 10 bases that match TRBD2. Germline CDR1 is SGHRS and CDR2 is YFSETQ. Losses at the gene ends were 4 bases for V and 0 bases for J; bases not matched to a gene: 4. The CDR3 totals 15 residues. The CDR3 sequence: CASSELAGISYEQYF. The DNA of the CDR3 is TGCGCCAGCAGCGAACTAGCGGGGATCTCCTACGAGCAGTACTTC.

The chain uses TRBV27 and TRBJ2-1, with TRBD2 matching 12 bases. Trimming at V came to 5 bases and at J to 7 bases, leaving 0 bases not matched to a gene. The CDR3 loop spans 13 amino acids. Per germline, CDR1 MNHEY and CDR2 SMNVEV (reference sequence). The CDR3 region is CASSLAGGNEQFF. The DNA for the CDR3 is TGTGCCAGCAGTCTAGCGGGGGGGAATGAGCAGTTCTTC.